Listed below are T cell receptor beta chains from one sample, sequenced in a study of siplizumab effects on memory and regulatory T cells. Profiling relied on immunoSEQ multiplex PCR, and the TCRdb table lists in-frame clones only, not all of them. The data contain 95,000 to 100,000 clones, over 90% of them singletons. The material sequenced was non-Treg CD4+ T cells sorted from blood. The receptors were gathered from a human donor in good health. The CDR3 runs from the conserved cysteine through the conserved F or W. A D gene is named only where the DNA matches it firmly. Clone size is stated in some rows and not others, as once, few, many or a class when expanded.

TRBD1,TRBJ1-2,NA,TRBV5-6,TGTGCCAGCAGCTTGCAGGGGGCGCAAGGAGGCTACACCTTC,CASSLQGAQGGYTF
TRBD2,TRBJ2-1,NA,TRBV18,TGTGCCAGCTCACCACGGGGACTAGCGAGCAATGAGCAGTTCTTC,CASSPRGLASNEQFF
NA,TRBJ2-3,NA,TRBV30,TGTGCCTGGCTACAGGTGGATACGCAGTATTTT,CAWLQVDTQYF
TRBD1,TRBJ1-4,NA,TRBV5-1,TGCGCCAGCAGGCAGACAGGGGCGCCTAATGAAAAACTGTTTTTT,CASRQTGAPNEKLFF
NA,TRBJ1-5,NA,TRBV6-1,TGTGCCAGCCGGACGGGGAATCAGCCCCAGCATTTT,CASRTGNQPQHF
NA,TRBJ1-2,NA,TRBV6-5,TGTGCCAACGGATCAAGTGGCCGGTATGGCTACACCTTC,CANGSSGRYGYTF
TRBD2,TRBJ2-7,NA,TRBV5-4,TGTGCCAGCGGGGCCCCAGGACTAGCGGGATCCTACGAGCAGTACTTC,CASGAPGLAGSYEQYF
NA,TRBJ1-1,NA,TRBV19,TGTGCCAGTAGTATAGTCGGCGTAGAGGGTGAAGCTTTCTTT,CASSIVGVEGEAFF
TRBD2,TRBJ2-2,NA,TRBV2,TGTGCCAGCAGTAAGACTAGCGGGACTACGAACACCGGGGAGCTGTTTTTT,CASSKTSGTTNTGELFF
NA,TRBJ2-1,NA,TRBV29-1,TGCAGCGTTGTCCCCGAACCCAATGAGCAGTTCTTC,CSVVPEPNEQFF
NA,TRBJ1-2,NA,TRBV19,TGTGCCAGTAGTATCGGGGTAGGCTACACCTTC,CASSIGVGYTF
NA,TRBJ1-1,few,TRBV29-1,TGCAGCGCACCTTCAGGGGAGAACACTGAAGCTTTCTTT,CSAPSGENTEAFF
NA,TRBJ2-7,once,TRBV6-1,TGTGCCAGCAGTGATGGGCCGGCCTACGAGCAGTACTTC,CASSDGPAYEQYF
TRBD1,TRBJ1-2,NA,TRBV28,TGTGCCAGCAGTAGACCGAGGACAGGTTTCTATGGCTACACCTTC,CASSRPRTGFYGYTF
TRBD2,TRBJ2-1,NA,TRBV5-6,TGTGCCAGCAGCCGGGGGGTGAATGAGCAGTTCTTC,CASSRGVNEQFF
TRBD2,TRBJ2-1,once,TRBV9,TGTGCCAGCAGCGTATCTTTGCGGGAGAGTGTGGTAGATGAGCAGTTCTTC,CASSVSLRESVVDEQFF
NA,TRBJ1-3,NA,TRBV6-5,TGTGCCAGCAGTTCCCGGGATCTCTTCTCTGGAAACACCATATATTTT,CASSSRDLFSGNTIYF
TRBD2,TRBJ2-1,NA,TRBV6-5,TGTGCCAGCAGCACGCGTAGCGGGAGGGCCGGTGAGCAGTTCTTC,CASSTRSGRAGEQFF
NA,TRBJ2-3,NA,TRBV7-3,TGTGCCAGCAGCCCCACGCCGACAGATACGCAGTATTTT,CASSPTPTDTQYF
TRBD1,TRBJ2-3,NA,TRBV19,TGTGCCAGTAGTACCCGACAGGGGGATACGCAGTATTTT,CASSTRQGDTQYF
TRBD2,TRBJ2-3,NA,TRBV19,TGTGCCAGTAGTATGGGGTCTACGGCTAGCGGGAACCAAGGGACGCAGTATTTT,CASSMGSTASGNQGTQYF
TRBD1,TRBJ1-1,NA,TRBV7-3,TGTGCCAGCAGACAAGCAGGGGGGAACACTGAAGCTTTCTTT,CASRQAGGNTEAFF
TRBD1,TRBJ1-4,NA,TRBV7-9,TGTGCCAGCAGCTTAACAGGGCACAGGGGTGAAAAACTGTTTTTT,CASSLTGHRGEKLFF
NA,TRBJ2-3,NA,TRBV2,TGTGCCAGCCGAGTCACAGGGCCCACAGATACGCAGTATTTT,CASRVTGPTDTQYF
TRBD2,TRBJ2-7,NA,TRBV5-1,TGCGCCAGCAGCTTGGGATTGGCGGGAGGGTTGGACGAGCAGTACTTC,CASSLGLAGGLDEQYF
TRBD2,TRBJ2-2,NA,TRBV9,TGTGCCAGCAGCGTACTAGCGGGAGTTAGCGGGGAGCTGTTTTTT,CASSVLAGVSGELFF
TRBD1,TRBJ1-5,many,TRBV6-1,TGTGCCAGCAGTGTCCGGACAGGGCTCAATCAGCCCCAGCATTTT,CASSVRTGLNQPQHF
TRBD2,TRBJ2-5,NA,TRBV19,TGTGCCAGTAGTCTCAGCGGGAGGCGCCAAGAGACCCAGTACTTC,CASSLSGRRQETQYF
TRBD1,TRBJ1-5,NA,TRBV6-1,TGTGCCAGCAGTGGGGGACAGGTCAATCAGCCCCAGCATTTT,CASSGGQVNQPQHF
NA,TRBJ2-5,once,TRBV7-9,TGTGCCAGCAGCTTAGACGGGGGGCTGTGGGAGACCCAGTACTTC,CASSLDGGLWETQYF
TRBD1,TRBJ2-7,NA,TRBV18,TGTGCCAGCTCAAGACAGGGACCGACATCCTACGAGCAGTACTTC,CASSRQGPTSYEQYF
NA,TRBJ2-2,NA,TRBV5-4,TGTGCCAGCAGCGTAAGGGACACAGCCGGGGAGCTGTTTTTT,CASSVRDTAGELFF
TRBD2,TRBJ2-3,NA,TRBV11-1,TGTGCCAGCAGCCCGCCACTAGCGGGAGGCTTCACAGATACGCAGTATTTT,CASSPPLAGGFTDTQYF
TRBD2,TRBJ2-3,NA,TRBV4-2,TGTGCCAGCAGCATAGCGGGAGAAGGCACAGATACGCAGTATTTT,CASSIAGEGTDTQYF
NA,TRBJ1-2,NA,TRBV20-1,TGCAGTGCTAGAGATGCGGTTGGCTACACCTTC,CSARDAVGYTF
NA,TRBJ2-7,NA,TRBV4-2,TGTGCCAGCAGCCACACCCTCTACGAGCAGTACTTC,CASSHTLYEQYF
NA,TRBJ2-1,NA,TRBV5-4,TGTGCCAGCAGCTTGGAGGTGGGGTCGAGGGGCGATGAGCAGTTCTTC,CASSLEVGSRGDEQFF
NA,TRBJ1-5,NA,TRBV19,TGTGCCAGCGCGGACAGTAGCAATCAGCCCCAGCATTTT,CASADSSNQPQHF
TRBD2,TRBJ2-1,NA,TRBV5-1,TGCGCCAGCAGCTTGCAAAGCGGGACCTTCTACAATGAGCAGTTCTTC,CASSLQSGTFYNEQFF
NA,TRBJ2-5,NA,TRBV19,TGTGCCAGTAGTGAAGGACCCTCCCAAGAGACCCAGTACTTC,CASSEGPSQETQYF
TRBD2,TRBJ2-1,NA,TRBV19,TGTGCCAGTAGACGATCGGGAGGGCCAAATGAGCAGTTCTTC,CASRRSGGPNEQFF
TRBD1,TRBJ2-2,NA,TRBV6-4,TGTGCCAGCAGTGACGGACAGGGAATTAACACCGGGGAGCTGTTTTTT,CASSDGQGINTGELFF
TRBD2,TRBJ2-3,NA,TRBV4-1,TGCGCCAGCAGCCAGCGGGGACTAGCGGGGAATACAGATACGCAGTATTTT,CASSQRGLAGNTDTQYF
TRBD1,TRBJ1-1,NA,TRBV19,TGTGCCAGTAGTATGGACAGGGGCACTGAAGCTTTCTTT,CASSMDRGTEAFF
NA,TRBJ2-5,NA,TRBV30,TGTGCCTGGAGTAAAACGGGCATGCAAGAGACCCAGTACTTC,CAWSKTGMQETQYF
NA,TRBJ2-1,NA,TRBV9,TGTGCCAGCAGCGGTAGATTAGGACTAAGAGAAGTTGAGCAGTTCTTC,CASSGRLGLREVEQFF
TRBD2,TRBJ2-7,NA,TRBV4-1,TGCGCCAGCAGCCAAGATCTTCCTAGCGGGACGTACGAGCAGTACTTC,CASSQDLPSGTYEQYF
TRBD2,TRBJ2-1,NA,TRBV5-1,TGCGCCAGCAGCTTGGGGCTAGCGGGGCTCAATGAGCAGTTCTTC,CASSLGLAGLNEQFF
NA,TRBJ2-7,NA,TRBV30,TGTGCCTATGGGCGGAGCTACGTTTACGAGCAGTACTTC,CAYGRSYVYEQYF
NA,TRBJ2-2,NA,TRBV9,TGTGCCAGCAGCGGGAGGGGAGCTTCAGCCGGGGAGCTGTTTTTT,CASSGRGASAGELFF
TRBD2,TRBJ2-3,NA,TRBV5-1,TGCGCCAGCAGCTTTGGCGGGAGAGCAGATACGCAGTATTTT,CASSFGGRADTQYF
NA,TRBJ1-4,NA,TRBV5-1,TGCGCCAGCAGCTTGGGTCAGGGCGGGGAAAAACTGTTTTTT,CASSLGQGGEKLFF
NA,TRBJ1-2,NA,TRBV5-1,TGCGCCAGCAGCCCGGGCAGCTATGGCTACACCTTC,CASSPGSYGYTF
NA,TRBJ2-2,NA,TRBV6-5,TGTGCCAGCACCTACAAGAACACCGGGGAGCTGTTTTTT,CASTYKNTGELFF
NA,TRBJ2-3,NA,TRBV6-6,TGTGCCAGCAGTTCCTTTCCCGGGACCAACACAGATACGCAGTATTTT,CASSSFPGTNTDTQYF